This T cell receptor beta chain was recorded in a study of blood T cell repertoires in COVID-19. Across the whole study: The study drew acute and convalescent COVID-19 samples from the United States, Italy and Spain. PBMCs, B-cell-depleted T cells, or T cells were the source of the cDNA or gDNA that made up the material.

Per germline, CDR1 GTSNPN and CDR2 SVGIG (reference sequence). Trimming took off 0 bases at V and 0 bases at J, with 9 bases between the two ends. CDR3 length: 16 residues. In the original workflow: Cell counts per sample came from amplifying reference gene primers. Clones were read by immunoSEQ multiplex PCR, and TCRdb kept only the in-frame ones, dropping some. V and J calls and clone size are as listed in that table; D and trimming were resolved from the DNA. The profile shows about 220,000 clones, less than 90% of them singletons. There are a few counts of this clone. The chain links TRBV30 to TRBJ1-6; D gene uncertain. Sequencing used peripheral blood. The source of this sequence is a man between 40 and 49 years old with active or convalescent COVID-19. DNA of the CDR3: TGTGCCTGGAGTGTCGGGGAAAGCTCCTATAATTCACCCCTCCACTTT. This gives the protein CAWSVGESSYNSPLHF.